These 11 T cell receptor beta chains share one sample of origin, sequenced in a study of blood T cell repertoires in COVID-19. The method was immunoSEQ multiplex PCR; TCRdb's version includes in-frame clones alone and lacks a portion of them. The sample carries roughly 380,000 clones, 85% recorded once. Sequencing was done on a sample of peripheral blood. The receptors were gathered from a woman under 30 with acute or convalescent COVID-19.

The chain has TRBV6-6 and TRBJ2-6; tentative D call: TRBD1 (5 bases). This CDR3 spans 14 amino acids. Germline values: CDR1 MNHNY, CDR2 SVGAGI (reference sequence). Trimming took off 6 bases at V and 1 base at J, with 7 bases between the two ends. The CDR3: CASSPGSGANVLTF. DNA of the CDR3: TGTGCCAGCAGCCCAGGGTCTGGGGCCAACGTCCTGACTTTC.

The J gene is TRBJ2-2, the V gene TRBV24-1; perhaps TRBD2 as D (5 bases). Germline-derived CDR1 and CDR2 are KGHDR and SFDVKD. The CDR3 extends over 14 amino acids. Trimming removed 3 bases at V and 2 bases at J, with 6 bases between. The CDR3 region is CATSDGRNTGELFF. The CDR3 DNA follows: TGTGCCACCAGTGATGGGAGAAACACCGGGGAGCTGTTTTTT.

This chain links TRBV7-9 with TRBJ2-1; perhaps TRBD1 as D (6 bases). This CDR3 spans 15 amino acids. From germline, CDR1 is SEHNR and CDR2 FQNEAQ (reference sequence). V lost 4 bases and J 1 base, leaving 11 bases between the germline ends. The CDR3: CASSSADSSYNEQFF. As DNA, the CDR3 is TGTGCCAGCAGCTCCGCGGACAGTTCCTACAATGAGCAGTTCTTC. The full variable domain, with the rest looked up from reference TRBV7-9 and TRBJ2-1, is DTGVSQNPRHKITKRGQNVTFRCDPISEHNRLYWYRQTLGQGPEFLTYFQNEAQLEKSRLLSDRFSAERPKGSFSTLEIQRTEQGDSAMYLCASSSADSSYNEQFFGPGTRLTVL.

The rearrangement joins TRBV24-1 to TRBJ2-7, with 7 bases fitting TRBD1. Germline CDR1 reads KGHDR; CDR2 reads SFDVKD. The CDR3 spans 16 residues. The V gene end was trimmed by 4 bases and the J gene end by 7 bases; junction bases not matched to a gene: 15. The CDR3 nucleotides are TGTGCCACCAGTGAGAGGGGTCGGACAGGTATATGGGAGCAGTACTTC. This gives the protein CATSERGRTGIWEQYF.

The V call is TRBV2, the J call TRBJ2-4; 9 nucleotides agree with TRBD2. Losses at the gene ends were 10 bases for V and 2 bases for J; bases not matched to a gene: 12. The CDR3 consists of 16 residues. The germline gives CDR1 SNHLY, CDR2 FYNNEI. The CDR3 DNA reads TGTGCCATACGACCGAGGTCTAGCGGGACCAAAAACATTCAGTACTTC. Amino acids: CAIRPRSSGTKNIQYF.

J is TRBJ2-1 and V is TRBV29-1; 7 bases are a match to TRBD2. Losses at the gene ends were 4 bases for V and 0 bases for J; bases not matched to a gene: 3. The CDR3 runs 14 residues. The germline V gene encodes CDR1 SQVTM and CDR2 ANQGSEA. In DNA form, the CDR3 reads TGCAGCGTTGTTGGGGGGGACTCCTACAATGAGCAGTTCTTC. Its translation: CSVVGGDSYNEQFF.

The rearrangement links TRBV24-1 to TRBJ2-2; 8 nucleotides line up with TRBD1. Per germline, CDR1 KGHDR and CDR2 SFDVKD. The CDR3 runs to 14 residues. The V segment lost 9 bases and the J segment 3 bases; nucleotides outside the gene matches: 5. The CDR3 sequence: CATQDRAYTGELFF. For the CDR3, the DNA is TGTGCCACCCAGGACAGGGCCTACACCGGGGAGCTGTTTTTT.

The J gene is TRBJ2-5, the V gene TRBV19, with D perhaps matching TRBD2 (6 bases). Germline-derived CDR1 and CDR2 are LNHDA and SQIVND (reference sequence). The V and J ends lost 10 bases and 4 bases respectively, with 16 bases between them. The CDR3 totals 13 residues. The CDR3 coding sequence is TGTGCCACCTGTAACTTGGAGGGAGAGACCCAGTACTTC. Amino acid sequence: CATCNLEGETQYF. The entire variable domain, with the rest obtained from reference TRBV19 and TRBJ2-5, is as follows: DGGITQSPKYLFRKEGQNVTLSCEQNLNHDAMYWYRQDPGQGLRLIYYSQIVNDFQKGDIAEGYSVSREKKESFPLTVTSAQKNPTAFYLCATCNLEGETQYFGPGTRLLVL.

The chain couples TRBV5-1 to TRBJ2-1, with D perhaps TRBD2 (7 bases). The germline CDR1 and CDR2 sequences are SGHRS and YFSETQ. The V end was cut by 0 bases, the J end by 0 bases, with 13 bases between. The CDR3 consists of 17 residues. CDR3 sequence (DNA): TGCGCCAGCAGCTTGGGGCTAGCGGACAGCTCCTACAATGAGCAGTTCTTC. Protein sequence: CASSLGLADSSYNEQFF.

The chain links TRBV5-5 to TRBJ1-5; D is uncertain. Germline loops: CDR1 SGHKS, CDR2 YYEKEE (reference sequence). The CDR3 sequence is 14 residues long. V was cut by 4 bases and J by 5 bases, with 13 bases left in between. CDR3 coding DNA: TGTGCCAGCAGCGCATCAAGGAGGGATCAGCCCCAGCATTTT. It codes for CASSASRRDQPQHF.

The chain uses TRBV28 and TRBJ1-5; 9 bases match TRBD1. Per the germline V gene, CDR1 is MDHEN and CDR2 is SYDVKM. CDR3 size: 15 residues. Trimming cost V 6 bases and J 2 bases; bases outside gene matches: 5. CDR3 loop: CASRRQGDGNQPQHF. The CDR3 DNA is TGTGCCAGCAGGAGACAGGGGGACGGCAATCAGCCCCAGCATTTT.